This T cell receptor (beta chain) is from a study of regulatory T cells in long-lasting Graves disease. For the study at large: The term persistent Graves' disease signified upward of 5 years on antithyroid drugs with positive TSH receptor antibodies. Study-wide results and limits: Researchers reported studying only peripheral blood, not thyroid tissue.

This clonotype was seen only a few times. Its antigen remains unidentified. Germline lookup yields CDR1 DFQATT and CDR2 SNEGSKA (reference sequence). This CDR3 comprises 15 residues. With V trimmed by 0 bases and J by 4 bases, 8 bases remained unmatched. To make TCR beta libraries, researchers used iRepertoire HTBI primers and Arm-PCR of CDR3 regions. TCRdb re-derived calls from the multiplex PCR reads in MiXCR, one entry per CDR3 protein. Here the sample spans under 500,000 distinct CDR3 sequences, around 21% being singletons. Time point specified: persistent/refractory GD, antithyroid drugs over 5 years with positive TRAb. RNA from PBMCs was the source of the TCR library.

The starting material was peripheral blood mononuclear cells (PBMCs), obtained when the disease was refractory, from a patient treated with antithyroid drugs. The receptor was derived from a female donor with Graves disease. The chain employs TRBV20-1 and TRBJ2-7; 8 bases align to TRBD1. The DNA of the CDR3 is TGCAGTGCTAGAGATTCCACAGGGGGAATATACGAGCAGTACTTC. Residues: CSARDSTGGIYEQYF.